This T cell receptor (beta chain) was sequenced for a study of immune evolution from preneoplasia to lung adenocarcinoma. The germline CDR1 and CDR2 sequences are SGHRS and YFSETQ. This CDR3 has 15 amino acids. Trimming took off 0 bases at V and 0 bases at J, with 7 bases between the two ends. Sequencing used immunoSEQ multiplex PCR; TCRdb keeps in-frame clones, though not all of them. The table lists around 6,100 clones, 65% to 75% of them singletons. V usage is TRBV5-1 and J usage is TRBJ1-3; D not certain. Sequenced input: FFPE adjacent normal lung tissue. The TCR was taken from a donor at least 70 years old with lung adenocarcinoma. CDR3 amino acids: CASSLGDYSGNTIYF. In DNA form, the CDR3 reads TGCGCCAGCAGCTTGGGAGATTACTCTGGAAACACCATATATTTT.